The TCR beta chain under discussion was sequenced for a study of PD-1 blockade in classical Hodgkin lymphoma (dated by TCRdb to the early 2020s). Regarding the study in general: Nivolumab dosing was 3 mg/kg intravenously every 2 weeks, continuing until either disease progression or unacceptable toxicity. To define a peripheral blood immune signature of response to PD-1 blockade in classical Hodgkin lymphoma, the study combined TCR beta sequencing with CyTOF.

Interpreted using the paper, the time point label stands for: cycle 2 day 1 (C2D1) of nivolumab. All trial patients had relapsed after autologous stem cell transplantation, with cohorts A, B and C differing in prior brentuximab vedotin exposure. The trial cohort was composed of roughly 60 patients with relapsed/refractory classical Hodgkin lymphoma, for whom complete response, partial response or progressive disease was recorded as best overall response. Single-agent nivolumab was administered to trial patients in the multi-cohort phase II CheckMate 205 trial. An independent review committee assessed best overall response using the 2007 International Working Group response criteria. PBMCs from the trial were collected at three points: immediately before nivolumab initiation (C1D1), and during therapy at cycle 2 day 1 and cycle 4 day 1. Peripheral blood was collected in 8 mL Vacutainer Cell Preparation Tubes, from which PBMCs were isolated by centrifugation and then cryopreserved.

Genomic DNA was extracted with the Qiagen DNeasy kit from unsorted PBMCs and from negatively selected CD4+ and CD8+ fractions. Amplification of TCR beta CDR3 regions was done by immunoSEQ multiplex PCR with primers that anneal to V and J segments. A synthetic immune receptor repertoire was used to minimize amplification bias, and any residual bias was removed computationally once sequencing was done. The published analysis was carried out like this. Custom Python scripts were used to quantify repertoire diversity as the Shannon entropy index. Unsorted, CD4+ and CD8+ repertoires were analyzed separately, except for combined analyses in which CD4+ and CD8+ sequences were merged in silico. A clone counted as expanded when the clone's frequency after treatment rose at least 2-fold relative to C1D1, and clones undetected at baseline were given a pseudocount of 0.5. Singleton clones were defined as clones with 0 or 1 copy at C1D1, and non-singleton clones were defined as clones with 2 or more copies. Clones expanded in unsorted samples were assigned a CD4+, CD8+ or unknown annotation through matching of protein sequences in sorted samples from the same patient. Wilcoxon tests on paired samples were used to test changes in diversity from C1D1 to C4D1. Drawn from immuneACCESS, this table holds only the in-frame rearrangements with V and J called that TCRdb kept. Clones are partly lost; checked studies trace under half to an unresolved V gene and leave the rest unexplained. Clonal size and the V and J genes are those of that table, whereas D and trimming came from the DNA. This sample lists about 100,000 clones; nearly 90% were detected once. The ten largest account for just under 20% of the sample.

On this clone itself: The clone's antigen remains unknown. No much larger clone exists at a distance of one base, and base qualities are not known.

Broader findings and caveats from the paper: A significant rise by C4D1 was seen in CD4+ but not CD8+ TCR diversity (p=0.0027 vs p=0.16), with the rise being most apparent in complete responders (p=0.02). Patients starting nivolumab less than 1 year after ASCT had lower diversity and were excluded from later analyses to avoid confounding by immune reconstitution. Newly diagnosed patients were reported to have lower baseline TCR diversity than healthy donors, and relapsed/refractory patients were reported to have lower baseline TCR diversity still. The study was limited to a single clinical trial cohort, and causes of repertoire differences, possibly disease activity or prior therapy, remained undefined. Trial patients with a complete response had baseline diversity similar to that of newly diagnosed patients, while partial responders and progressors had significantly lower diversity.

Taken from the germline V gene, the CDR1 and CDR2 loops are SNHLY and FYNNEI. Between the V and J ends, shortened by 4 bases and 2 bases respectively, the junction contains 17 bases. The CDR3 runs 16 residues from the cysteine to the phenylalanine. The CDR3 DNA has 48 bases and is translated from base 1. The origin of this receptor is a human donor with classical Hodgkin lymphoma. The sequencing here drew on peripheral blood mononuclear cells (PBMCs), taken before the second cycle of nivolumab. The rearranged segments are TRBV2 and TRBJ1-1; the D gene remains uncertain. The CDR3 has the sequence CASSVLVLGDNTEAFF. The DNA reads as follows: TGTGCCAGCAGTGTATTGGTCCTTGGGGATAACACTGAAGCTTTCTTT.